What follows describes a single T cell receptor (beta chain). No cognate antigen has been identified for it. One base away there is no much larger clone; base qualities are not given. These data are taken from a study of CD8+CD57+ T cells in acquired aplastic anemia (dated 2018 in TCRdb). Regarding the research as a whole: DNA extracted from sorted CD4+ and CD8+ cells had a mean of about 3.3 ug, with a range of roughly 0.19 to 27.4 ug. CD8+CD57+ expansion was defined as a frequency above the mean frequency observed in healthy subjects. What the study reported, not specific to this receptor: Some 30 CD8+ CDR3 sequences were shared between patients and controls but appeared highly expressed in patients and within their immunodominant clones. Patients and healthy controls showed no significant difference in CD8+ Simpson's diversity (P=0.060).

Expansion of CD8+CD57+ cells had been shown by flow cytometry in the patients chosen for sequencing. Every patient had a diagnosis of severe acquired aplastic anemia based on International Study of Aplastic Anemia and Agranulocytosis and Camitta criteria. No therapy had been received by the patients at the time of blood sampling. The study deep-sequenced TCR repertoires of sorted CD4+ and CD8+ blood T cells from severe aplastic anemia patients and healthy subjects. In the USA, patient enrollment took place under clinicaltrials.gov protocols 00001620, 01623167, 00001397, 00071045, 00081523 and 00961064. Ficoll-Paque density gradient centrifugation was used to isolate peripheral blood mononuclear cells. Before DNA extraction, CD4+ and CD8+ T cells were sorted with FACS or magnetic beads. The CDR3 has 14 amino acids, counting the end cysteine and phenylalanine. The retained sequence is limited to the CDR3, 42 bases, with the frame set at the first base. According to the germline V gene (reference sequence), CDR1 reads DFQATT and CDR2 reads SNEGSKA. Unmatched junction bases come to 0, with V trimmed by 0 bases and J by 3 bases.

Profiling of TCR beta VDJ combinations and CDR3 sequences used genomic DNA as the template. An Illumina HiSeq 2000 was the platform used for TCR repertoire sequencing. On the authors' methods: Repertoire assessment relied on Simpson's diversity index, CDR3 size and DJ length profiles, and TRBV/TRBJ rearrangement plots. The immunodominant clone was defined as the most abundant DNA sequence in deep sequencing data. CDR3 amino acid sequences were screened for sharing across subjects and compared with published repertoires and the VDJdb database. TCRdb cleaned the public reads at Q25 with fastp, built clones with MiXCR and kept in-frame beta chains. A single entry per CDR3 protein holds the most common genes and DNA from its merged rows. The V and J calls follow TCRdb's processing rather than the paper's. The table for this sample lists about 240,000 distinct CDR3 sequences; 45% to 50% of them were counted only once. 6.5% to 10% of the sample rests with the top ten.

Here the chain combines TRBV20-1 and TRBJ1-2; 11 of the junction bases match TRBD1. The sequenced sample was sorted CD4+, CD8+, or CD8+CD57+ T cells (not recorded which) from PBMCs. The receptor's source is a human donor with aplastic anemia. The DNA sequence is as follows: TGCAGTGCTAGAGAGGGACAGGGGGACTATGGCTACACCTTC. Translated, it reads CSAREGQGDYGYTF.